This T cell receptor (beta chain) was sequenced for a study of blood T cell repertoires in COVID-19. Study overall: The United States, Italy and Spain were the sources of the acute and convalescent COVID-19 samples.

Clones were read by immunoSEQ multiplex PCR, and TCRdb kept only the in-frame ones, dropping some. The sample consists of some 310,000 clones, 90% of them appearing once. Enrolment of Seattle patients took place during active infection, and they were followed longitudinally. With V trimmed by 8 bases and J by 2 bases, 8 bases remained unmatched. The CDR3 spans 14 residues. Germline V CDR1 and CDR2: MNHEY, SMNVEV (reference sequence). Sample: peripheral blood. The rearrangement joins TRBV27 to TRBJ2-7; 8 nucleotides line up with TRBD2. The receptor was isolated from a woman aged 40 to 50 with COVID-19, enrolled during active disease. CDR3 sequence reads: CASQRGIPPYEQYF. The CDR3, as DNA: TGTGCCAGCCAGCGGGGGATTCCTCCCTACGAGCAGTACTTC.